This entry concerns a single TCR beta chain. The antigen is unknown. The CDR3 loop spans 13 amino acids. V was trimmed by 2 bases and J by 4 bases, leaving 9 bases between them. The germline V gene encodes CDR1 SGHTA and CDR2 FQGNSA. This specimen comes from a study of response to subunit inactivated influenza vaccine. Whole-study results and caveats: New T cells are recruited in small numbers by each seasonal influenza vaccination, according to the authors' suggestion.

TCRdb processed the RT-PCR reads anew with MiXCR; each CDR3 protein has one entry. The sample comprises about 570,000 distinct CDR3 sequences, over 9% of which are singletons, and roughly 11% rests with the top ten. These data were likewise used in another study, on T cells expressing NK-cell markers. According to that study: cDNA encoding TCR beta was synthesized via 5'RACE template switching incorporating UMIs. Within the sequenced cohort of eight donors, seven exhibited HCMV seropositivity and one was seronegative.

The chain links TRBV7-2 to TRBJ2-7; D perhaps matches TRBD2 (5 bases). The TCR was taken from a man aged 45-65 years who received an inactivated influenza vaccine. The specimen comprised PBMCs from blood, sampled on the day of vaccination. As DNA, the CDR3 is TGTGCCAGCAGCTTACGGACTCGATACGAGCAGTACTTC. Its protein product is CASSLRTRYEQYF.